These 11 T cell receptor beta chains originate from one sample sequenced in a study of blood T cells in healthy people across ages. PCR was performed a second time for roughly 7 to 11 cycles using a sample-barcoded 5' primer and a J-beta primer mix. TCRdb re-analysed the 5' RACE reads in MiXCR, keeping a single row per CDR3 protein. The sample lists 730,000 or so distinct CDR3 sequences, 43% occurring once. Sequencing was performed on blood. These receptor sequences come from a woman aged 55-69 years in good health.

This rearrangement joins TRBV7-2 to TRBJ1-2; 8 nucleotides match TRBD1. Germline V lookup: CDR1 SGHTA, CDR2 FQGNSA. The CDR3 consists of 13 residues. Unmatched junction bases numbered 3, after V lost 5 bases and J lost 4 bases. The CDR3 is CASSVGQAYGYTF. CDR3 DNA: TGTGCCAGCAGCGTGGGACAGGCCTATGGCTACACCTTC.

V and J are TRBV9 and TRBJ2-1, with D unresolved. Between the trimmed V and J ends, which lost 4 bases and 4 bases, there was a span of 18 bases. The CDR3 contains 16 residues. Per the germline V gene, CDR1 is SGDLS and CDR2 is YYNGEE. CDR3 residues: CASSLSPIDGYNEQFF. The DNA of the CDR3 is TGTGCCAGCAGCCTATCTCCTATCGACGGTTACAATGAGCAGTTCTTC.

The genes are TRBV4-3 and TRBJ2-2, with D maybe TRBD1 (5 bases). Germline CDR1 reads LGHNA; CDR2 reads YSLEER. This CDR3 is built from 15 residues. Between the trimmed V and J ends, which lost 1 base and 1 base, there was a span of 7 bases. The CDR3 here is CASSQAGQNTGELFF. The DNA for the CDR3 is TGCGCCAGCAGCCAAGCCGGACAGAACACCGGGGAGCTGTTTTTT.

This clonotype was detected only a few times. This chain uses TRBV27 with TRBJ2-1; 7 bases line up with TRBD2. Germline values: CDR1 MNHEY, CDR2 SMNVEV (reference sequence). V trimming: 5 bases; J trimming: 0 bases; junction bases outside the gene matches: 7. The CDR3 has 16 residues. The CDR3 DNA reads as TGTGCCAGCAGTCAATTTGCGGGAGCCTCCTACAATGAGCAGTTCTTC. This translates into CASSQFAGASYNEQFF.

This clonotype was detected ten times or more. The V and J genes are TRBV6-2 or TRBV6-3 and TRBJ2-3; no clear D gene. V was trimmed by 3 bases and J by 6 bases, leaving 7 bases between them. This CDR3 is built from 12 residues. Germline CDR1 is MNHEY and CDR2 is SVGEGT. CDR3 sequence (DNA): TGTGCCAGCAGTTATTTACGGGATACGCAGTATTTT. This gives the protein CASSYLRDTQYF.

V is TRBV2 and J is TRBJ2-7; no clear D. This CDR3 spans 12 amino acids. The germline V and J ends were trimmed by 6 bases and 2 bases, with 8 bases remaining between them. Looked up from germline, CDR1 is SNHLY and CDR2 is FYNNEI. The CDR3, as DNA: TGTGCCAGCAGGGGAATCACCTACGAGCAGTACTTC. This encodes CASRGITYEQYF.

Only a few counts were recorded for this clonotype. The chain combines TRBV24-1 with TRBJ2-3; a possible D gene is TRBD2 (5 bases). Germline CDR1 reads KGHDR; CDR2 reads SFDVKD. The CDR3 loop spans 14 amino acids. The germline V and J ends were trimmed by 5 bases and 6 bases, with 14 bases remaining between them. CDR3 region: CATSGGGSRDTQYF. The CDR3 DNA is TGTGCCACCAGTGGCGGTGGGAGCAGGGATACGCAGTATTTT.

The chain has TRBV3-1 and TRBJ2-7; TRBD1 agrees at 10 bases. The end of the DNA is better explained by TRBJ2-5, so the J call may be wrong. Germline CDR1 is LGHDT and CDR2 is YNNKEL (reference sequence). The CDR3 runs 18 residues. CDR3 DNA sequence: TGTGCCAGCAGCCACGAAACGACCGGGACAGGGGTTTTAGAGACCCAGTACTTC. Residues: CASSHETTGTGVLETQYF.

Details on this clonotype: One junction end disagrees with the germline gene, perhaps due to a read error. The V gene is TRBV29-1, the J gene TRBJ2-7; D possibly corresponds to TRBD1 (6 bases). The CDR3 consists of 13 residues. Germline lookup yields CDR1 SQVTM and CDR2 ANQGSEA. CDR3 region: CGVVEGVTYEQYF. CDR3 nucleotides: TGCGGCGTTGTCGAGGGGGTTACCTACGAGCAGTACTTC.

This clonotype has a handful of counts. The chain combines TRBV7-3 with TRBJ2-5; possible D gene TRBD1, 5 bases. The CDR3 consists of 13 residues. V was trimmed by 2 bases and J by 6 bases, leaving 10 bases between them. Germline CDR1 is SGHTA and CDR2 is FQGTGA. As DNA, the CDR3 is TGTGCCAGCAGCTTAGACAGTAGAAAGACCCAGTACTTC. As protein: CASSLDSRKTQYF.

The chain employs TRBV5-1 and TRBJ2-5, with 7 positions matching TRBD1. The CDR3 sequence is 14 residues long. J lost 5 bases, V lost 4 bases, and 8 bases had no gene match. Germline-derived CDR1 and CDR2 are SGHRS and YFSETQ. The CDR3 is CASSTGQPGETQYF. CDR3 bases: TGCGCCAGCAGCACGGGACAGCCGGGGGAGACCCAGTACTTC.